What follows are 19 T cell receptor beta chains derived from one specimen sequenced in a study of shared clonotypes between healthy human individuals. Sequencing was performed with immunoSEQ multiplex PCR; in TCRdb, only in-frame clones are kept and a portion is missing. The sample yields approximately 1,500,000 clones, approximately 98% seen once. Sequenced material: naive CD4+ T cells sorted from blood. Subset described: CD45RA+ positively selected. These receptors all stem from a man aged 25 to 40 in good health.

The CDR3 reads CASTGVQETQYF. The CDR3 DNA sequence: TGTGCCAGCACAGGAGTCCAAGAGACCCAGTACTTC. The chain employs TRBV19 and TRBJ2-5, with TRBD1 as a possible D gene (5 bases). CDR1 is LNHDA and CDR2 is SQIVND in the germline V gene (reference sequence). Trimming pared 9 bases from V and 1 base from J, leaving 9 bases between. This CDR3 has 12 residues.

The J gene is TRBJ2-3, the V gene TRBV6-5; the match to TRBD1 covers 7 bases. The CDR3 totals 15 residues. Germline values: CDR1 MNHEY, CDR2 SVGAGI. V shed 2 bases and J 3 bases; nucleotides not matched to a gene: 5. CDR3 protein: CASSYGRQGTDTQYF. In nucleotides, the CDR3 is TGTGCCAGCAGTTACGGTCGACAGGGAACAGATACGCAGTATTTT.

Concerning this clone: This same CDR3 is encoded by further DNA sequences in the sample. The chain's CDR3 is CASSSGQGETQYF. CDR3 sequence (DNA): TGCGCCAGCAGCTCCGGACAGGGGGAGACCCAGTACTTC. The chain combines TRBV5-1 with TRBJ2-5; 9 nucleotides match TRBD1. CDR1 and CDR2 (germline): SGHRS, YFSETQ. This CDR3 has 13 amino acids. V shed 3 bases and J 5 bases; nucleotides not matched to a gene: 2.

The J gene is TRBJ2-7, the V gene TRBV5-1, with TRBD2 matching 8 bases. The junction had 14 bases not matched to a gene; V was cut back by 8 bases and J by 7 bases. CDR1 and CDR2 from the germline V gene are SGHRS and YFSETQ. This CDR3 is built from 14 residues. CDR3 sequence: CASNENAGGREQYF. The CDR3 region has the DNA TGCGCCAGTAATGAGAACGCGGGGGGCCGGGAGCAGTACTTC.

The rearrangement joins TRBV5-1 to TRBJ2-1; tentatively, D is TRBD1 (5 bases). Per the germline V gene, CDR1 is SGHRS and CDR2 is YFSETQ. The CDR3 is 17 residues long. Trimming took 0 bases from V and 6 from J, leaving 19 bases between them. The CDR3 DNA follows: TGCGCCAGCAGCTTGGCGACCTCGCCAGGGTCGAGCAATGAGCAGTTCTTC. Encoded protein: CASSLATSPGSSNEQFF.

This chain uses TRBV6-1 with TRBJ2-5; 8 bases agree with TRBD1. The CDR3 sequence is 14 residues long. Per the germline V gene, CDR1 is MNHNS and CDR2 is SASEGT. Germline trimming cut 7 bases from V and 3 bases from J; bases unmatched to any gene: 7. For the CDR3, the DNA is TGTGCCAGCATAAGGACAGGGTTGGAAGAGACCCAGTACTTC. Amino acids: CASIRTGLEETQYF.

The chain employs TRBV9 and TRBJ1-2; D is uncertain. Germline loops: CDR1 SGDLS, CDR2 YYNGEE. The CDR3 is made up of 18 amino acids. V was clipped by 0 bases and J by 5 bases, with 23 bases between them. Here the CDR3 DNA reads TGTGCCAGCAGCGTAGCTTCGGAGTGGCAGGCCCGTGGGTATGGCTACACCTTC. Protein product: CASSVASEWQARGYGYTF.

This clone was recorded only once. The chain is built from TRBV4-1 and TRBJ2-1, with a possible D match to TRBD1 (6 bases). Trimming took 0 bases from V and 0 from J, leaving 9 bases between them. CDR3 length equals 16 residues. Germline V CDR1 and CDR2: MGHRA, YSYEKL. For the CDR3, the DNA is TGCGCCAGCAGCCAAGATGAGGACAGCTCCTACAATGAGCAGTTCTTC. It specifies CASSQDEDSSYNEQFF.

The rearrangement links TRBV10-3 to TRBJ2-7; TRBD2 matches at 11 bases. Germline V gene sequence: CDR1 ENHRY, CDR2 SYGVKD. Trimming took 3 bases from V and 6 from J; bases not matched to a gene: 7. The CDR3 contains 15 residues. The CDR3 DNA follows: TGTGCCATCAGTGACGTCGCTAGCGGGAGGTCCGAGCAGTACTTC. Its protein is CAISDVASGRSEQYF.

V is TRBV21-1 and J is TRBJ2-3. TRBV21-1 is noted as a pseudogene. The CDR3 sequence is 20 residues long. This CDR3 is CASSTGADSGKGGGTDTQYF. CDR3 DNA: TGTGCCAGCAGCACAGGGGCTGATAGCGGAAAAGGAGGGGGCACAGATACGCAGTATTTT.

The gene calls are TRBV27 and TRBJ2-7; D not certain. The CDR3 runs to 13 residues. The V gene's germline CDR1 is MNHEY and CDR2 SMNVEV (reference sequence). Trimming pared 5 bases from V and 4 bases from J, leaving 12 bases between. This chain's CDR3 is CASSRAFTYEQYF. CDR3 nucleotide sequence: TGTGCCAGCAGTAGAGCTTTCACGTACGAGCAGTACTTC.

The rearrangement links TRBV30 to TRBJ1-5; no firm D call. The CDR3 has 12 residues. The V gene's germline CDR1 is GTSNPN and CDR2 SVGIG (reference sequence). V lost 0 bases and J lost 7, with 7 bases in between. The CDR3 DNA is TGTGCCTGGAGTGTAATTAACCAGCCCCAGCATTTT. It is translated as CAWSVINQPQHF.

As to this clone: The same CDR3 also results from other DNA sequences found in this sample. The genes are TRBV15 and TRBJ2-7; possibly TRBD1 or TRBD2 for D (5 bases each). Trimming removed 9 bases from V and 2 bases from J, with 14 bases in between. Per germline, CDR1 LNHNV and CDR2 YYDKDF (reference sequence). The CDR3 is made up of 13 amino acids. The CDR3 DNA follows: TGTGCCACTTCCCGGGACGGACCCTACGAGCAGTACTTC. Its protein product is CATSRDGPYEQYF.

This chain links TRBV5-1 with TRBJ2-7, with D possibly TRBD1 on 5 matching bases. The germline gives CDR1 SGHRS, CDR2 YFSETQ. The CDR3 is made up of 15 amino acids. V lost 0 bases and J lost 4, with 14 bases in between. CDR3: CASSLEPGKLYEQYF. CDR3 nucleotide sequence: TGCGCCAGCAGCTTGGAACCAGGGAAATTGTACGAGCAGTACTTC. Complete variable domain (other parts from reference TRBV5-1 and TRBJ2-7): KAGVTQTPRYLIKTRGQQVTLSCSPISGHRSVSWYQQTPGQGLQFLFEYFSETQRNKGNFPGRFSGRQFSNSRSEMNVSTLELGDSALYLCASSLEPGKLYEQYFGPGTRLTVT.

This rearrangement joins TRBV10-3 to TRBJ1-4; no firm D call. Trimming pared 6 bases from V and 0 bases from J, leaving 8 bases between. The CDR3 is 14 residues long. Germline V gene data show CDR1 as ENHRY and CDR2 as SYGVKD. The CDR3 coding sequence is TGTGCCATCAGGACCGGTGCAACTAATGAAAAACTGTTTTTT. Protein sequence: CAIRTGATNEKLFF.

The chain uses TRBV21-1 and TRBJ2-7; the tabulated D call, TRBD2, remains unverified against the DNA. TRBV21-1 is annotated as a pseudogene. This CDR3 comprises 18 residues. The CDR3 coding sequence is TGTGCCAGCAGCAAAGAGGGGCTAGCGGGAGAGTCATCCTACGAGCAGTACTTC. This codes for CASSKEGLAGESSYEQYF.

J is TRBJ1-2 and V is TRBV5-4, with 7 bases aligning to TRBD1. CDR3 length: 15 amino acids. With V trimmed by 6 bases and J by 4 bases, 12 bases remained unmatched. The germline gives CDR1 SGHNT, CDR2 YYREEE (reference sequence). The CDR3 sequence is CASTILNRGFYGYTF. The CDR3 DNA is TGTGCCAGCACCATACTCAACAGGGGATTCTATGGCTACACCTTC.

This chain joins TRBV6-6 and TRBJ2-1, with 9 positions matching TRBD1. The CDR3 is 14 residues long. The trim removed 2 bases at V and 8 bases at J, leaving 4 bases unmatched. CDR1 and CDR2 from the germline V gene are MNHNY and SVGAGI (reference sequence). The CDR3 spells CASSYGDREDEQFF. The CDR3 DNA is TGTGCCAGCAGTTACGGGGACAGGGAGGATGAGCAGTTCTTC.

The table lists this clone with a count of one. The chain employs TRBV5-6 and TRBJ2-7; D uncertain. CDR1 is SGHDT, CDR2 YYEEEE, per germline. The CDR3 has 14 amino acids. V was pared by 1 base and J by 2 bases, with 10 bases between. CDR3 in amino acids: CASSLSAKTYEQYF. In nucleotides, the CDR3 is TGTGCCAGCAGCTTGTCTGCGAAGACCTACGAGCAGTACTTC.